This T cell receptor beta chain was captured by sequencing in a study of T cell changes during pregnancy in multiple sclerosis. This table comes from immunoSEQ multiplex PCR, and its TCRdb copy is limited to in-frame clones, with some not included. The sample includes approximately 62,000 clones, 93% of them seen just once. The receptor was derived from a female donor with multiple sclerosis, enrolled in a pregnancy study. The sequenced sample was CD8+ T cells from peripheral blood mononuclear cells, obtained in the second trimester of pregnancy.

CDR3: CSVEGGDAQYF. The CDR3 DNA follows: TGCAGCGTTGAGGGGGGAGACGCCCAGTACTTC. The chain uses TRBV29-1 and TRBJ2-5; weak D call: TRBD2 (6 bases). Germline-derived CDR1 and CDR2 are SQVTM and ANQGSEA. The CDR3 sequence is 11 residues long. The V end was cut by 3 bases, the J end by 9 bases, with 11 bases between. The full variable domain, with the rest looked up from reference TRBV29-1 and TRBJ2-5, is SAVISQKPSRDICQRGTSLTIQCQVDSQVTMMFWYRQQPGQSLTLIATANQGSEATYESGFVIDKFPISRPNLTFSTLTVSNMSPEDSSIYLCSVEGGDAQYFGPGTRLLVL.